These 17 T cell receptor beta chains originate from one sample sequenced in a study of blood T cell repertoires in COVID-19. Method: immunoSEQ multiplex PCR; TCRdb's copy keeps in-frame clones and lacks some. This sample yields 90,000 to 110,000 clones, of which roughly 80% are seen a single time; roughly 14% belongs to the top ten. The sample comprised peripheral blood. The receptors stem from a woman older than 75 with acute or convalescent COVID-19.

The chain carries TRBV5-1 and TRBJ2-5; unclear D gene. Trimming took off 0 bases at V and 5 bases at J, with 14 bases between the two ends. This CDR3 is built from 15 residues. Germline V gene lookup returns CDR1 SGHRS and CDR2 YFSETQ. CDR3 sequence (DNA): TGCGCCAGCAGCTTGGGGAGTAGTGTGAGGGAGACCCAGTACTTC. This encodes CASSLGSSVRETQYF.

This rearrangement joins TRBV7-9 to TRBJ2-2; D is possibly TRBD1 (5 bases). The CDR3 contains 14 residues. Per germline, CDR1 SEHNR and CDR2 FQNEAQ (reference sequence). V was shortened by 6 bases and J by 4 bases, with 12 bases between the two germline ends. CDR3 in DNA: TGTGCCAGCAGAATAGGGGTTCCCACCGGGGAGCTGTTTTTT. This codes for CASRIGVPTGELFF.

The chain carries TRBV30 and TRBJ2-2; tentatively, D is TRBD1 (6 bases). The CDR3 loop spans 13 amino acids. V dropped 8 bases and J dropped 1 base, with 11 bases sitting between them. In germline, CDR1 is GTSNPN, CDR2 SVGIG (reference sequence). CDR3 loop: CAMNRENTGELFF. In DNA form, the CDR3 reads TGTGCCATGAACAGGGAGAACACCGGGGAGCTGTTTTTT.

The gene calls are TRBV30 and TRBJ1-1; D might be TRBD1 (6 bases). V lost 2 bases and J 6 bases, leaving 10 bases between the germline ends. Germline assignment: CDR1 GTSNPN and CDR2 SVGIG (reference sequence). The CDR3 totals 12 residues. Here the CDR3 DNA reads TGTGCCTGGAGTTCAAGGACAGCTGAAGCTTTCTTT. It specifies CAWSSRTAEAFF.

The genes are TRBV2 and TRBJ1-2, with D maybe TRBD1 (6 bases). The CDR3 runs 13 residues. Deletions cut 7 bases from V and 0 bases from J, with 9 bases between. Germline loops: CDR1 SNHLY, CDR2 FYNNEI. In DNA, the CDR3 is TGTGCCAGCACAGGGGTCCCTAACTATGGCTACACCTTC. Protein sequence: CASTGVPNYGYTF.

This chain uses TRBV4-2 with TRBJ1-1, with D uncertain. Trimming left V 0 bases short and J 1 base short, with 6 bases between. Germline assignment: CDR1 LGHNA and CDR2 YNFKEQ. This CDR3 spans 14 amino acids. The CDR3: CASSQEFRNTEAFF. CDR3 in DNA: TGTGCCAGCAGCCAAGAATTCAGGAACACTGAAGCTTTCTTT.

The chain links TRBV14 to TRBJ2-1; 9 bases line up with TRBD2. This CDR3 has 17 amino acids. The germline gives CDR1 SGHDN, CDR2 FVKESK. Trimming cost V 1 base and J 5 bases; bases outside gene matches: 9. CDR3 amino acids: CASSQGWREGLHNEQFF. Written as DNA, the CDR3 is TGTGCCAGCAGCCAAGGATGGCGGGAGGGTTTACACAATGAGCAGTTCTTC.

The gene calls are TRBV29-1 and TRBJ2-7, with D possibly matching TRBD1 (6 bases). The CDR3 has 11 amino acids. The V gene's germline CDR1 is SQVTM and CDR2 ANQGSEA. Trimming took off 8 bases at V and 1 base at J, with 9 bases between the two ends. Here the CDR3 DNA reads TGCAGCTTCGGGACATCCTACGAGCAGTACTTC. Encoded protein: CSFGTSYEQYF.

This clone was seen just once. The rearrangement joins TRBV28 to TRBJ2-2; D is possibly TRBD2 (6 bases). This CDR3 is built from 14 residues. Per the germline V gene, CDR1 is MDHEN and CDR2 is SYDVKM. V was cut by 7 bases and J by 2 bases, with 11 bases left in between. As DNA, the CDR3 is TGTGCCAGCACCGGGAGAGTAAACACCGGGGAGCTGTTTTTT. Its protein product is CASTGRVNTGELFF.

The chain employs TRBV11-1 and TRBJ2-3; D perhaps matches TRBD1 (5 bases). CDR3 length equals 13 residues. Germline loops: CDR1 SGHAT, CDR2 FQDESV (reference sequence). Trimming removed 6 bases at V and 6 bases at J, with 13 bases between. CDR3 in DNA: TGTGCCAGCAGGGGCTACCAGGGCGATACGCAGTATTTT. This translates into CASRGYQGDTQYF.

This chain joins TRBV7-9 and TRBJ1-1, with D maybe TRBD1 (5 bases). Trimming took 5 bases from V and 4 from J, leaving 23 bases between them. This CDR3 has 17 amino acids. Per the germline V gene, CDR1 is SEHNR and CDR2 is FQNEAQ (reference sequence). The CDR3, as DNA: TGTGCCAGCAGCCAATTCGGGCGGCGAACAGGCTTCACTGAAGCTTTCTTT. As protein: CASSQFGRRTGFTEAFF.

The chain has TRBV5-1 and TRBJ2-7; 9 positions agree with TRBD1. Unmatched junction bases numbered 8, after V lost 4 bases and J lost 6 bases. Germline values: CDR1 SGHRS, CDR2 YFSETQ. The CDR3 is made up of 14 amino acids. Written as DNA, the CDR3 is TGCGCCAGCAGCCTTTGGACAGGGGCTAGCGAGCAGTACTTC. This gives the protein CASSLWTGASEQYF.

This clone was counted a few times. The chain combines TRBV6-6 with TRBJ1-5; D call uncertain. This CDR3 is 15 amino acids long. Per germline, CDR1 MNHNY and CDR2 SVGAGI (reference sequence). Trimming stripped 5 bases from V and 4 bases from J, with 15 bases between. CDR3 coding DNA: TGTGCCAGCAGTACCCAGGAGGTCCCGAATCAGCCCCAGCATTTT. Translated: CASSTQEVPNQPQHF.

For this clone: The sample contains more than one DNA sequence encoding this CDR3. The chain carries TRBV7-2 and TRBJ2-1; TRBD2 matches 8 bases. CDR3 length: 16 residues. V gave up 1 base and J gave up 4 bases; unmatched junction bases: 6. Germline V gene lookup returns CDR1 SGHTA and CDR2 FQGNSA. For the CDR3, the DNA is TGTGCCAGCAGCTTAGACGGGAGGGTAGGTTACAATGAGCAGTTCTTC. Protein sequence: CASSLDGRVGYNEQFF.

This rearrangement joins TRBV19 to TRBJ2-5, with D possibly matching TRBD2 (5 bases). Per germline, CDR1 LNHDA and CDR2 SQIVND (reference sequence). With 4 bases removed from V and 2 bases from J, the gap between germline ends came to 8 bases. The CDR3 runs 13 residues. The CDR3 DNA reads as TGTGCCAGTAGTACGGCGGGTCAAGAGACCCAGTACTTC. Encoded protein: CASSTAGQETQYF.

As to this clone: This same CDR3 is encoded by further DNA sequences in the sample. Written as DNA, the CDR3 is TGTGCCAGCAGTCTAGGCTTATTCAATGAGCAGTTCTTC. Protein sequence: CASSLGLFNEQFF. The chain recombines TRBV6-5 with TRBJ2-1; D is undetermined. The V gene's germline CDR1 is MNHEY and CDR2 SVGAGI. The germline V and J ends were trimmed by 5 bases and 6 bases, with 11 bases remaining between them. This CDR3 has 13 amino acids.

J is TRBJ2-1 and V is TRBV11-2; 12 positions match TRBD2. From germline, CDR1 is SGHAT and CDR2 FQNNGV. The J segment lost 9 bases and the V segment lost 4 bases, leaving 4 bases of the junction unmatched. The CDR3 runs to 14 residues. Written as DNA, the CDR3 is TGTGCCAGCAGCTCGGGACTAGCGGGTCCTGAGCAGTTCTTC. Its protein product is CASSSGLAGPEQFF. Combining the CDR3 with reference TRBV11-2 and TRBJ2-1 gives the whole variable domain EAGVAQSPRYKIIEKRQSVAFWCNPISGHATLYWYQQILGQGPKLLIQFQNNGVVDDSQLPKDRFSAERLKGVDSTLKIQPAKLEDSAVYLCASSSGLAGPEQFFGPGTRLTVL.